A single sample gave rise to the 8 T cell receptor beta chains below, sequenced in a study of blood T cell repertoires in COVID-19. Here immunoSEQ multiplex PCR was the method, and the copy in TCRdb shows in-frame clones only, minus some. The sample includes 150,000 or so clones, 84% seen only once; the top ten take about 39%. The source material was peripheral blood. Receptors originate from a human donor in a cohort sampled during active COVID-19.

The genes are TRBV9 and TRBJ1-2, with 9 bases identical to TRBD1. The trim removed 2 bases at V and 2 bases at J, leaving 1 base unmatched. Germline lookup yields CDR1 SGDLS and CDR2 YYNGEE. This CDR3 comprises 14 residues. The CDR3 DNA is TGTGCCAGCAGCGTCGACAGGGGGAACTATGGCTACACCTTC. Residues: CASSVDRGNYGYTF.

The chain is built from TRBV4-2 and TRBJ2-3, with D possibly being TRBD2 (6 bases). This CDR3 comprises 15 residues. Deletions cut 0 bases from V and 5 bases from J, with 12 bases between. Germline V gene data show CDR1 as LGHNA and CDR2 as YNFKEQ. CDR3 nucleotides: TGTGCCAGCAGCCAAGATAGGACTATCATAGATACGCAGTATTTT. It yields the protein CASSQDRTIIDTQYF.

The chain joins TRBV5-1 to TRBJ1-2; D is unclear. Trimming cost V 0 bases and J 0 bases, with 9 bases left between them. CDR1 is SGHRS, CDR2 YFSETQ, per germline. This CDR3 has 15 residues. This chain's CDR3 is CASSLGQLANYGYTF. In DNA form, the CDR3 reads TGCGCCAGCAGCTTGGGGCAGCTAGCTAACTATGGCTACACCTTC.

The rearrangement joins TRBV2 to TRBJ1-2; D is unclear. Per the germline V gene, CDR1 is SNHLY and CDR2 is FYNNEI. This CDR3 is 15 amino acids long. Trimming removed 7 bases at V and 0 bases at J, with 15 bases between. In nucleotides, the CDR3 is TGTGCCAGCATCACAATGGAACTAGCTAACTATGGCTACACCTTC. Protein product: CASITMELANYGYTF. The complete variable domain, with remaining parts taken from reference TRBV2 and TRBJ1-2, reads EPEVTQTPSHQVTQMGQEVILRCVPISNHLYFYWYRQILGQKVEFLVSFYNNEISEKSEIFDDQFSVERPDGSNFTLKIRSTKLEDSAMYFCASITMELANYGYTFGSGTRLTVV.

This chain joins TRBV19 and TRBJ1-1, with D tentatively TRBD1 (6 bases). The V end was cut by 8 bases, the J end by 8 bases, with 15 bases between. CDR1 LNHDA and CDR2 SQIVND come from the germline V gene (reference sequence). This CDR3 contains 12 residues. CDR3 sequence (DNA): TGTGCCAGTGAATGGACAGCAGGCGAAGCTTTCTTT. Protein product: CASEWTAGEAFF.

This clone was seen a single time. The gene calls are TRBV6-5 and TRBJ2-1; 9 positions match TRBD1. The ends lost 6 bases at V and 5 bases at J; junction bases unmatched: 8. This CDR3 spans 15 amino acids. The germline CDR1 and CDR2 sequences are MNHEY and SVGAGI. The CDR3 DNA follows: TGTGCCAGCAGGAGGGGACAGGGACCCGACAATGAGCAGTTCTTC. It codes for CASRRGQGPDNEQFF.

This clone showed up just a few times. This chain links TRBV5-1 with TRBJ2-3, with a tentative D call TRBD1 (6 bases). Germline loops: CDR1 SGHRS, CDR2 YFSETQ. This CDR3 is 18 amino acids long. Deletions cut 0 bases from V and 4 bases from J, with 21 bases between. The CDR3 here is CASSLGYYPTGPADTQYF. The CDR3 nucleotides read TGCGCCAGCAGCTTGGGTTATTACCCCACAGGGCCCGCAGATACGCAGTATTTT.

In DNA, the CDR3 is TGCGCCAGCAGCTTGGGAGACAGGGGCTACGAGCAGTACTTC. Protein product: CASSLGDRGYEQYF. The rearrangement uses TRBV5-1 and TRBJ2-7; 8 positions agree with TRBD1. Looked up from germline, CDR1 is SGHRS and CDR2 is YFSETQ. After removal of 0 bases from V and 3 bases from J, the junction contained 2 bases not matched to a gene. The CDR3 is made up of 14 amino acids.